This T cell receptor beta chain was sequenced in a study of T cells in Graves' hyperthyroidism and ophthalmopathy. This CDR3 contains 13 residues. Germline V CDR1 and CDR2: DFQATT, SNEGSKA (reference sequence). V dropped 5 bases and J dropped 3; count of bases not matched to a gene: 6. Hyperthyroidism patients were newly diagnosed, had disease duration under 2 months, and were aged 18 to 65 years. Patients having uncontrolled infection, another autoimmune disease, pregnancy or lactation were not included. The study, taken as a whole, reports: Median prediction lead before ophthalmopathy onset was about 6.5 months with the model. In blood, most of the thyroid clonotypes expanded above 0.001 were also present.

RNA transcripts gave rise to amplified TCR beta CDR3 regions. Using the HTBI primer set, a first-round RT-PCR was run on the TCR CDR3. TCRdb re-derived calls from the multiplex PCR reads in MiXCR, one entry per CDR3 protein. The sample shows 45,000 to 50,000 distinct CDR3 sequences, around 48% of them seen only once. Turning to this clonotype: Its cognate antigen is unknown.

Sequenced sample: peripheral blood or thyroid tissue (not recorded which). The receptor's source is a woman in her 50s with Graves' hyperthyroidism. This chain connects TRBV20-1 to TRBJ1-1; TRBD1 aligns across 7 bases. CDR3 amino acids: CSAGGQTDTEAFF. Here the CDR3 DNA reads TGCAGTGCTGGGGGACAGACGGACACTGAAGCTTTCTTT.